This passage covers 4 T cell receptor beta chains from one sample sequenced in a study of T-cell reconstitution after alpha-beta-depleted transplantation in children. Unique molecular identifiers were incorporated during preparation of the TCRbeta library. Via MiXCR, TCRdb re-called the PCR reads, giving one row per CDR3 protein. Found here are some 240,000 distinct CDR3 sequences, approximately 9.7% of them singletons; the top ten hold 5% to 5.5%. Here the sequenced sample was PBMCs from the stem cell graft donor, taken from the stem cell graft. These receptors originate from a human donor who donated a stem cell graft to a child with SCID.

At least ten counts were recorded for this clonotype. The chain recombines TRBV28 with TRBJ2-3; the match to TRBD2 covers 12 bases. The CDR3 loop spans 15 amino acids. Germline lookup yields CDR1 MDHEN and CDR2 SYDVKM. The V and J ends lost 5 bases and 6 bases, in that order; junction bases with no gene match: 6. CDR3 in amino acids: CASSPQTSGGDTQYF. The CDR3 DNA follows: TGTGCCAGCAGTCCCCAGACTAGCGGGGGTGATACGCAGTATTTT.

This clonotype has ten or more counts. The chain carries TRBV7-2 and TRBJ2-3; 8 positions match TRBD2. This CDR3 spans 17 amino acids. V shed 2 bases, J shed 5 bases, and the junction held 12 bases outside the gene matches. Germline V gene lookup returns CDR1 SGHTA and CDR2 FQGNSA. The CDR3 spells CASSLWLAGPAGDTQYF. The CDR3, as DNA: TGTGCCAGCAGCTTATGGCTAGCGGGTCCCGCGGGAGATACGCAGTATTTT.

This clonotype is a singleton in its sample. The chain couples TRBV2 to TRBJ1-4; no firm D call. The V and J ends lost 7 bases and 0 bases respectively, with 12 bases between them. The CDR3 covers 15 residues. Germline V gives CDR1 SNHLY, CDR2 FYNNEI. Here the CDR3 DNA reads TGTGCCAGCAATGATGACCCTGCAACTAATGAAAAACTGTTTTTT. Translated: CASNDDPATNEKLFF.

This clonotype was seen more than once but under ten times. The V gene is TRBV5-1, the J gene TRBJ2-7, with D unclear. This CDR3 is built from 13 residues. Trimming took 0 bases from V and 6 from J, leaving 10 bases between them. Germline CDR1 reads SGHRS; CDR2 reads YFSETQ. The CDR3 protein is CASSLAESTEQYF. The CDR3 nucleotides are TGCGCCAGCAGCTTGGCCGAGTCTACCGAGCAGTACTTC.